This TCR beta chain was identified in a study of T cell responses to AZD1222 COVID-19 vaccine. This CDR3 contains 13 residues. Germline CDR1 MNHEY, CDR2 SVGAGI. V lost 0 bases to trimming and J lost 6 bases, with 5 bases between them. Profiling relied on immunoSEQ multiplex PCR, and the TCRdb table lists in-frame clones only, not all of them. The data hold about 92,000 clones, with 89% observed a single time. This receptor was taken from an adult in good health. This specimen was peripheral blood, taken on day 0 of AZD1222 vaccination. The chain joins TRBV6-5 to TRBJ1-4; no firm D call. The CDR3 bases are TGTGCCAGCAGTTACTCGTTGTATGAAAAACTGTTTTTT. It codes for CASSYSLYEKLFF.